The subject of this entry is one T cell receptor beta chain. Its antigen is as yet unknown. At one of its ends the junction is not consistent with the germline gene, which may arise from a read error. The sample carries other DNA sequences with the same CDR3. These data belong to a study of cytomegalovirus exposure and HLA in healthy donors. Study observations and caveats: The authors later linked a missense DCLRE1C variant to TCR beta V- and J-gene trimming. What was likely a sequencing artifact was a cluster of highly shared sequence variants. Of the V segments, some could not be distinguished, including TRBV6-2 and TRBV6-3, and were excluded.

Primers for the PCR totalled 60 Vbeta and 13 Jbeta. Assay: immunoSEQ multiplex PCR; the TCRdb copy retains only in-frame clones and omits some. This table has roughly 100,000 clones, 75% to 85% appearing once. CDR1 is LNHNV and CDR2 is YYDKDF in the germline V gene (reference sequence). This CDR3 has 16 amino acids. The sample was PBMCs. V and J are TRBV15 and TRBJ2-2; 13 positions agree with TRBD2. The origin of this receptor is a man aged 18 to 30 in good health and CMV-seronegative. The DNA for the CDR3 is TGTGCCACTAGCAGAGGACTAGCGGGAGTGAACGGGGAGCTGTTTTTT. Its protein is CATSRGLAGVNGELFF.